Listed below are T cell receptor beta chains from one sample, sequenced in a study of blood T cell repertoires in COVID-19. Sequencing used immunoSEQ multiplex PCR; TCRdb keeps in-frame clones, though not all of them. The sample shows 210,000 or so clones, 87% of them seen only once. The sequencing input was peripheral blood. The receptors originated from a woman aged 18 to 35 who had recovered from COVID-19. The CDR3 runs from the conserved cysteine through the conserved F or W. A D gene is named only where the DNA matches it firmly. Clone sizes are given selectively: once, few, many, or a class where the clone is expanded.

CASSFGTSGKETQYF	TGTGCCAGCAGCTTTGGGACTAGCGGGAAGGAGACCCAGTACTTC	TRBD2	TRBV13	TRBJ2-5	15	.
CASSLIMGLATDTQYF	TGTGCCAGCAGCTTAATCATGGGACTAGCGACAGATACGCAGTATTTT	TRBD2	TRBV11-2	TRBJ2-3	16	.
CASTVARGRAGEQYF	TGTGCCAGCACCGTGGCGAGGGGCAGGGCGGGGGAGCAGTACTTC	.	TRBV7-2	TRBJ2-7	15	.
CASSQDTGGNQPQHF	TGTGCCAGCAGCCAAGATACGGGGGGCAATCAGCCCCAGCATTTT	.	TRBV3-1/TRBV3-2	TRBJ1-5	15	.
CASIRSGSKVNEQFF	TGTGCCAGCATCAGGTCCGGGAGTAAAGTCAATGAGCAGTTCTTC	.	TRBV6-5	TRBJ2-1	15	.
CAWSTGQLVSGEQYF	TGTGCCTGGAGTACAGGACAATTGGTCTCGGGCGAGCAGTACTTC	.	TRBV30	TRBJ2-7	15	.
CASRLDSAGGGTDTQYF	TGTGCAAGTCGCTTAGACTCTGCGGGAGGAGGTACAGATACGCAGTATTTT	.	TRBV12-2	TRBJ2-3	17	.
CASSTPGTGLYNEQFF	TGTGCCAGCAGCACTCCCGGGACAGGGCTCTACAATGAGCAGTTCTTC	TRBD1	TRBV7-2	TRBJ2-1	16	once
CASSSYNSQGEKLFF	TGTGCCAGCAGCTCCTATAATTCCCAGGGTGAAAAACTGTTTTTT	.	TRBV11-2	TRBJ1-4	15	.
CASSPRTRDYEQYF	TGTGCCAGCAGCCCCCGGACTAGAGACTACGAGCAGTACTTC	TRBD2	TRBV14	TRBJ2-7	14	.
CASSATGGDEKLFF	TGTGCCAGCAGCGCGACAGGGGGAGATGAAAAACTGTTTTTT	TRBD1	TRBV9	TRBJ1-4	14	few
CASSAGLGGLSQKYEQYF	TGTGCCAGCAGCGCGGGACTAGGGGGGCTTAGTCAGAAATACGAGCAGTACTTC	TRBD2	TRBV9	TRBJ2-7	18	.
CATSRSTGLETQYF	TGTGCCACCAGCAGGAGTACGGGTCTGGAGACCCAGTACTTC	.	TRBV15	TRBJ2-5	14	once
CAAERRSSYEQYF	TGTGCCGCAGAACGGAGGAGCTCCTACGAGCAGTACTTC	.	TRBV30	TRBJ2-7	13	few
CASSYGAVNTEAFF	TGTGCCAGCAGTTACGGGGCAGTGAACACTGAAGCTTTCTTT	.	TRBV6-2/TRBV6-3	TRBJ1-1	14	.
CATRQGASNQPQHF	TGTGCCACCCGACAGGGGGCAAGCAATCAGCCCCAGCATTTT	TRBD1	TRBV6-5	TRBJ1-5	14	few
CASSDRAGGKLFF	TGTGCCAGCAGTGACAGGGCTGGAGGAAAACTGTTTTTT	TRBD1	TRBV9	TRBJ1-4	13	.
CANAQGFFDTEAFF	TGTGCCAACGCACAGGGGTTTTTTGACACTGAAGCTTTCTTT	TRBD1	TRBV6-5	TRBJ1-1	14	.
CASSHSTGRSLEQYF	TGTGCCAGCAGTCATTCGACAGGGAGGAGTCTCGAGCAGTACTTC	.	TRBV7-2	TRBJ2-7	15	.
CASSWTSGNYNEQFF	TGTGCCAGCAGCTGGACTAGCGGAAACTACAATGAGCAGTTCTTC	TRBD2	TRBV7-9	TRBJ2-1	15	.
CASSQGPAGYGYTF	TGTGCCAGCAGCCAAGGACCGGCGGGCTATGGCTACACCTTC	.	TRBV3-1/TRBV3-2	TRBJ1-2	14	once
CASSPRGSGRMLQFF	TGTGCCAGCAGCCCTAGAGGAAGCGGGAGAATGTTGCAGTTCTTC	TRBD2	TRBV11-3	TRBJ2-1	15	once
CASSPPGNLYEQYF	TGTGCCAGCAGCCCGCCCGGGAACCTCTACGAGCAGTACTTC	.	TRBV6-5	TRBJ2-7	14	.
CASRPSGRLPYEQYF	TGTGCCAGCAGACCTAGCGGGAGGCTCCCCTACGAGCAGTACTTC	TRBD2	TRBV7-9	TRBJ2-7	15	once
CASSSTSGGGADTQYF	TGTGCCAGCAGTTCCACCAGCGGGGGAGGGGCAGATACGCAGTATTTT	TRBD2	TRBV6-2/TRBV6-3	TRBJ2-3	16	.
CASSVGTSDYNEQFF	TGTGCCAGCAGCGTAGGGACTAGCGATTACAATGAGCAGTTCTTC	TRBD2	TRBV9	TRBJ2-1	15	.
CASSLGTGSYNEQFF	TGTGCCAGCAGCTTAGGGACAGGGAGCTACAATGAGCAGTTCTTC	TRBD1	TRBV27	TRBJ2-1	15	.
CATLGRDGTQYF	TGTGCCACCCTCGGGAGAGACGGGACCCAGTACTTC	.	TRBV15	TRBJ2-5	12	.
CASSPGVGNSPLHF	TGTGCCAGCAGTCCAGGGGTGGGCAATTCACCCCTCCACTTT	.	TRBV6-6	TRBJ1-6	14	.
CASSSGTPSYNEQFF	TGTGCCAGCAGCTCCGGGACTCCATCCTACAATGAGCAGTTCTTC	.	TRBV5-6	TRBJ2-1	15	.
CASSYSSRGTYEQYF	TGTGCCAGCAGTTACAGTTCCCGGGGAACCTACGAGCAGTACTTC	.	TRBV6-6	TRBJ2-7	15	.
CATSREVRTSGSSYEQYF	TGTGCCACCAGCAGAGAAGTCAGGACTAGCGGGAGCTCCTACGAGCAGTACTTC	TRBD2	TRBV15	TRBJ2-7	18	.
CASSVGTGQYGYTF	TGTGCCAGCAGCGTAGGGACAGGCCAATATGGCTACACCTTC	TRBD1	TRBV9	TRBJ1-2	14	.
CASRFYWTSGSTDTQYF	TGTGCCAGCAGATTCTACTGGACTAGCGGGAGCACAGATACGCAGTATTTT	TRBD2	TRBV5-5	TRBJ2-3	17	.
CASSSDRVYGYTF	TGTGCCAGCAGTTCAGACAGGGTCTATGGCTACACCTTC	TRBD1	TRBV13	TRBJ1-2	13	.
CATSRKRQGASNQPQHF	TGTGCCACCAGCAGAAAGCGACAGGGGGCGAGCAATCAGCCCCAGCATTTT	TRBD1	TRBV15	TRBJ1-5	17	.
CASSLGSGRGTGELFF	TGTGCCAGCAGCTTAGGTTCAGGGCGGGGGACCGGGGAGCTGTTTTTT	TRBD2	TRBV7-3	TRBJ2-2	16	.
CASSPGTSGSDQYF	TGTGCCAGCAGCCCGGGGACTAGCGGGAGCGACCAGTACTTC	TRBD2	TRBV7-2	TRBJ2-5	14	.
CASSQDGLAGDTQYF	TGCGCCAGCAGCCAAGATGGGCTAGCGGGAGATACGCAGTATTTT	TRBD2	TRBV4-1	TRBJ2-3	15	.
CATSRDLSQPQHF	TGTGCCACCAGCAGAGATCTAAGTCAGCCCCAGCATTTT	.	TRBV15	TRBJ1-5	13	.
CASSYGEGTEAFF	TGTGCCAGCAGCTACGGCGAGGGCACTGAAGCTTTCTTT	.	TRBV5-6	TRBJ1-1	13	.
CAWSVQGAGKDTEAFF	TGTGCCTGGAGTGTACAGGGGGCCGGGAAGGACACTGAAGCTTTCTTT	TRBD1	TRBV30	TRBJ1-1	16	once
CASSRGQGAKTEAFF	TGTGCCAGCAGCCGGGGACAGGGGGCGAAAACTGAAGCTTTCTTT	TRBD1	TRBV5-6	TRBJ1-1	15	.
CASSPRQGAVYEQYF	TGTGCCAGCAGCCCCAGACAGGGGGCCGTCTACGAGCAGTACTTC	TRBD1	TRBV7-6	TRBJ2-7	15	few
CAWGSGRETDTQYF	TGTGCCTGGGGGAGCGGGAGGGAAACAGATACGCAGTATTTT	TRBD2	TRBV30	TRBJ2-3	14	.
CASSIEQDRTVDEQFF	TGTGCCAGTAGTATAGAACAAGACAGGACTGTGGATGAGCAGTTCTTC	.	TRBV19	TRBJ2-1	16	.
CASSLDRGRYNEQFF	TGTGCCAGCAGCTTAGACAGGGGGCGGTACAATGAGCAGTTCTTC	TRBD1	TRBV11-1	TRBJ2-1	15	.
CASSLRRTGAKTGELFF	TGTGCCAGCAGCTTGAGGAGGACAGGGGCGAAAACCGGGGAGCTGTTTTTT	TRBD1	TRBV5-6	TRBJ2-2	17	.
CASSSGQGIVNEQFF	TGTGCCAGCAGCTCGGGACAGGGCATTGTCAATGAGCAGTTCTTC	TRBD1	TRBV7-7	TRBJ2-1	15	.
CASGTAMNTEAFF	TGTGCCAGCGGGACAGCAATGAACACTGAAGCTTTCTTT	TRBD1	TRBV19	TRBJ1-1	13	.